The sequence of this T cell receptor (beta chain) was determined in a study of patients and donors after allogeneic stem cell transplantation. Trimming took off 3 bases at V and 8 bases at J, with 14 bases between the two ends. Germline V gives CDR1 SGHRS, CDR2 YFSETQ. The CDR3 is 13 residues long. TCRdb recomputed calls from the RT-PCR reads with MiXCR, one row per CDR3 protein. Found here are some 160,000 distinct CDR3 sequences, 24% of them singletons; the top ten hold about 25%. This clonotype has more than one count but fewer than ten. The genes are TRBV5-1 and TRBJ1-2; D is uncertain. The clonotype was recovered from a human donor who was either an allogeneic HSCT recipient or a stem cell or donor lymphocyte infusion donor (not recorded which). It is not recorded whose cells these are; they may come from a transplant donor. The material sequenced was blood, either unsorted or a sorted T cell fraction (not recorded which). CDR3 residues: CASSYPEARGYTF. CDR3 DNA sequence: TGCGCCAGCAGCTACCCAGAGGCCCGAGGCTACACCTTC.